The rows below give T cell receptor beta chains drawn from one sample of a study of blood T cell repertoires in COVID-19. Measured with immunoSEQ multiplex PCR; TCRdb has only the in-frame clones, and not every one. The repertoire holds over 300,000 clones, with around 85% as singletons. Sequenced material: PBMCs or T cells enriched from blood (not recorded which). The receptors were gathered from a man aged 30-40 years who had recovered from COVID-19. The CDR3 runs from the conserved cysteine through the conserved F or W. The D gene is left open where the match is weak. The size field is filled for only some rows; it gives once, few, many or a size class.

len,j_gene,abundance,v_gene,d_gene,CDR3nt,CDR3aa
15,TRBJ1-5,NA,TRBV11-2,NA,NA,CASSFGPGENQPQHF
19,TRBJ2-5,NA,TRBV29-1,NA,TGCAGCACCGAATCTCGGGACCCCGAAACGAGGGACTTCAAGAGGGCCCAGTACTTC,CSTESRDPETRDFKRAQYF
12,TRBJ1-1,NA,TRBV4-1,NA,TGCGCCAGCCGAGCGGGGCAGGCTCGCGCTTTCTTT,CASRAGQARAFF
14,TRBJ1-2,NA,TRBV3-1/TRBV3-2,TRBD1,TGTGCCAGCAGCCAAAGGACAGGGAGTCTTCGCTACACCTTC,CASSQRTGSLRYTF
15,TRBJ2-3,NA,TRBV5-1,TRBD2,TGCGCCAGCAGCTCCCTAGCGGGGGGGAGGGATACGCAGTATTTT,CASSSLAGGRDTQYF
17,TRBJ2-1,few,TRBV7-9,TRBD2,TGTGCCAGCAGCTCTAGCGGTAGCGGGGACCCCATCAATGAGCAGTTCTTC,CASSSSGSGDPINEQFF
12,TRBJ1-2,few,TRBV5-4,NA,TGTGCCAGCAGCCTTGGACAGAATGGCTACACCTTC,CASSLGQNGYTF
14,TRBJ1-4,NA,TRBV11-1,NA,TGTGCCAGCAGCAAAGACCAGGGGAATGAAAAACTGTTTTTT,CASSKDQGNEKLFF
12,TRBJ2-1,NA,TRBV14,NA,TGTGCCAGCAGCCAAGGGAGGGGGCAGGTGTTCTTC,CASSQGRGQVFF
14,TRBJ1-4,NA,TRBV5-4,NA,TGTGCCAGCAGCTTTGGAAGGGGCAATGAAAAACTGTTTTTT,CASSFGRGNEKLFF
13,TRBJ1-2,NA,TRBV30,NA,TGTGCCTGGAGTGTAACTTCGGGAGATGGCTACACCTTC,CAWSVTSGDGYTF
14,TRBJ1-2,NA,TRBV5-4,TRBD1,TGTGCCAGCAGTAGTGGACAGGTAGTCTATGGCTACACCTTC,CASSSGQVVYGYTF
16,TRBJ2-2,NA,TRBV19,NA,TGTGCCAGTTCCCACGCGGGTGGCGCGAACACCGGGGAGCTGTTTTTT,CASSHAGGANTGELFF
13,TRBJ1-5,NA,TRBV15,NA,TGTGCCACCAGCTCACAGAATAATCAGCCCCAGCATTTT,CATSSQNNQPQHF
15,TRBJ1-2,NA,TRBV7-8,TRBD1,TGTGCCAGCAGCCGTGGACAGGGTGTGGACTATGGCTACACCTTC,CASSRGQGVDYGYTF
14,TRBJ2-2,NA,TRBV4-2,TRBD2,TGTGCCAGCAGCCAAGGACTAGCGTCCGGGGAGCTGTTTTTT,CASSQGLASGELFF
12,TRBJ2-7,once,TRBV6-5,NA,TGTGCCTCCGCAGGGGCGGCCTACGAGCAGTACTTC,CASAGAAYEQYF
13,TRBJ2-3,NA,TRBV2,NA,TGTGCCAGCAGTCGCGGCCTCGCGGATACGCAGTATTTT,CASSRGLADTQYF
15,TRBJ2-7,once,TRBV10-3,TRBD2,TGTGCCATCAGTGATAGGGCTAGCGGGGACTACGAGCAGTACTTC,CAISDRASGDYEQYF
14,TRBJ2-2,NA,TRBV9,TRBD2,TGTGCCAGCAACCCGGGACTAGCCTCCGGGGAGCTGTTTTTT,CASNPGLASGELFF
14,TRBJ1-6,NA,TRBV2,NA,TGTGCCAGCAGTGAAGCACGTACGGTCTCACCCCTCCACTTT,CASSEARTVSPLHF
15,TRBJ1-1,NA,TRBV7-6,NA,TGTGCCAGCAGCCTTCAGACAGGCTTGGGCACTGAAGCTTTCTTT,CASSLQTGLGTEAFF
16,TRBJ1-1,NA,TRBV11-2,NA,TGTGCCAGCAGCCCCGGAGCCCGGAACCGTGTGGCTGAAGCTTTCTTT,CASSPGARNRVAEAFF
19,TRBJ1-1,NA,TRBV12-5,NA,TGTGCTAGTGGTTTGAGGGTTTGGGAGCCACAAAAGTTGAACACTGAAGCTTTCTTT,CASGLRVWEPQKLNTEAFF
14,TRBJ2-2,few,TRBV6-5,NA,TGTGCCAGCAGATCGACAGCCTACACCGGGGAGCTGTTTTTT,CASRSTAYTGELFF
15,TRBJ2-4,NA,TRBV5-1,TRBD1,TGCGCCAGTTCAGGGGGATTGAGAACCAAAAACATTCAGTACTTC,CASSGGLRTKNIQYF
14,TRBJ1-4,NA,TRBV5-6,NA,TGTGCCAGCAGCTTGCGGGGGAGTAGTGAAAAACTGTTTTTT,CASSLRGSSEKLFF
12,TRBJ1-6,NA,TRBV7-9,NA,TGTGCCAGCAGCTGGCAGGGAAGGGCCCTCCACTTT,CASSWQGRALHF
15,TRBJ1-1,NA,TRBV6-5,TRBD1,TGTGCCAGCAATGTGCAGGGGGCTCTTAACACTGAAGCTTTCTTT,CASNVQGALNTEAFF
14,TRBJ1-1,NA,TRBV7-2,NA,TGTGCCAGCAGCTTGGGTATACAGGGTAATGAAGCTTTCTTT,CASSLGIQGNEAFF
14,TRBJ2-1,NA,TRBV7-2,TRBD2,TGTGCCAGCAGCTTAGGGCTAGCGGGGGGTGAGCAGTTCTTC,CASSLGLAGGEQFF
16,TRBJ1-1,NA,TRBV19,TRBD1,TGTGCCAGTAGTAGGGGGACAGGGGGGGCCGACACTGAAGCTTTCTTT,CASSRGTGGADTEAFF
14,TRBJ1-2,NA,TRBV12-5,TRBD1,TGTGCTAGTGGTCGGACAGGGCCTGGCTATGGCTACACCTTC,CASGRTGPGYGYTF
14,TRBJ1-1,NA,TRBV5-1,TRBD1,TGCGCCAGCAGCACGACAGGGGACGGCACTGAAGCTTTCTTT,CASSTTGDGTEAFF
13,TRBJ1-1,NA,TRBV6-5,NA,TGTGCCAGCAGTTATTCGATCGAGGCTGAAGCTTTCTTT,CASSYSIEAEAFF
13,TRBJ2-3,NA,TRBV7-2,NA,TGTGCCAGCAGCACGTGGGGGGCAGATACGCAGTATTTT,CASSTWGADTQYF
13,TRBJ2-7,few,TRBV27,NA,TGTGCCAGCAGTTGGCAGGCCACCTACGAGCAGTACTTC,CASSWQATYEQYF
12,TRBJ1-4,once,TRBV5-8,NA,TGTGCCAGCTCCCCGGGTCAGGAAAAACTGTTTTTT,CASSPGQEKLFF
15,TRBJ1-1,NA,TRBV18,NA,TGTGCCAGCTCACCCCTACGACAGGAAAACACTGAAGCTTTCTTT,CASSPLRQENTEAFF
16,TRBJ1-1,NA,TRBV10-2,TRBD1,TGCGCCAGCAGTGAGTCGGAGAGGGGGCTGAACACTGAAGCTTTCTTT,CASSESERGLNTEAFF
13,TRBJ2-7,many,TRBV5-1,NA,TGCGCCAGCAGCTTTACAGTCTCCTACGAGCAGTACTTC,CASSFTVSYEQYF
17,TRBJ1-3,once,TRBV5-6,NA,TGTGCCAGCAGCCCCCTACAAGGGGCAGGACCTGGAAACACCATATATTTT,CASSPLQGAGPGNTIYF